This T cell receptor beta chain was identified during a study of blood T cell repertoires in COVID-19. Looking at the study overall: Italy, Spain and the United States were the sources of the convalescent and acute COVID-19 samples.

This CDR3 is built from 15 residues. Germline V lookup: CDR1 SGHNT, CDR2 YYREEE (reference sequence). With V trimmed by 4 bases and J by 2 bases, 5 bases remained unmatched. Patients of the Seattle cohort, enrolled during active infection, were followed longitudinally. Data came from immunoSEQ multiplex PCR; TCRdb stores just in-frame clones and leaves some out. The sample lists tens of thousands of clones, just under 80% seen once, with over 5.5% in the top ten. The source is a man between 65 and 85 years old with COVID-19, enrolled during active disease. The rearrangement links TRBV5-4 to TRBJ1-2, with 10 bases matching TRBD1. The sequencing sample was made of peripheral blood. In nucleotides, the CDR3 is TGTGCCAGCAGCCCAAGGACAGGGGGAAACTATGGCTACACCTTC. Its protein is CASSPRTGGNYGYTF.